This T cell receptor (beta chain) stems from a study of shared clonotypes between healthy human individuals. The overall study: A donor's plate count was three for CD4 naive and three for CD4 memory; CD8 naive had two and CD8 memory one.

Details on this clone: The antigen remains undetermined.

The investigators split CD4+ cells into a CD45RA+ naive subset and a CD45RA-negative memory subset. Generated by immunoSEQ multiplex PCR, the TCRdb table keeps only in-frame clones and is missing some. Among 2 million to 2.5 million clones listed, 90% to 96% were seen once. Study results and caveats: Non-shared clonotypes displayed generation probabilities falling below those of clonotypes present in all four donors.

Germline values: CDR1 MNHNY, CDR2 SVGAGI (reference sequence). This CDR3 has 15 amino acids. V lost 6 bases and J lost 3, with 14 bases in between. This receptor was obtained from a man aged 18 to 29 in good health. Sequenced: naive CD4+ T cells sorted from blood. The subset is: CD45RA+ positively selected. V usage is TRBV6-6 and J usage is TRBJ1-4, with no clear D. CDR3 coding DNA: TGTGCCAGCAGCCCCGCCTTGGGGTCTAATGAAAAACTGTTTTTT. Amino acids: CASSPALGSNEKLFF.